Listed here is a single TCR beta chain. The data belong to a study of control samples from healthy donors and cancer patients. Germline V gene sequence: CDR1 SGDLS, CDR2 YYNGEE. Between the trimmed V and J ends, which lost 4 bases and 7 bases, there was a span of 12 bases. CDR3 size: 13 residues. Here immunoSEQ multiplex PCR was the method, and the copy in TCRdb shows in-frame clones only, minus some. The table records about 190,000 clones, around 93% of them present only once. This clonotype was sampled from a young man in good health. The V and J genes are TRBV9 and TRBJ2-1; no reliable D call. The sample consisted of blood. This CDR3 reads CASSPDPTNEQFF. The CDR3 DNA reads as TGTGCCAGCAGCCCAGACCCGACGAATGAGCAGTTCTTC.